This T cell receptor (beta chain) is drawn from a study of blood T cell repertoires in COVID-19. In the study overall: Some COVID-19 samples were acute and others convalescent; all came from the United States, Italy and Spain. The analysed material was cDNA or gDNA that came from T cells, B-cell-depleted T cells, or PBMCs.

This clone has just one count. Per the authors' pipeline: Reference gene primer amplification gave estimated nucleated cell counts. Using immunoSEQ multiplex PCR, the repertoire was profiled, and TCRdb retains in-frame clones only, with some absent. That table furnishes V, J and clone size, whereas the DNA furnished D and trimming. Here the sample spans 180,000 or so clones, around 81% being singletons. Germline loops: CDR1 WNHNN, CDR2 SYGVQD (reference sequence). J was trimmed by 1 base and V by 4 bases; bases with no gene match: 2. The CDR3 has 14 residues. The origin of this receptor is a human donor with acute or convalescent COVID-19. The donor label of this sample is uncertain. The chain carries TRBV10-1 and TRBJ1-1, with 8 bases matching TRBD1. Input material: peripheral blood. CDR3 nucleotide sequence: TGCGCCAGCAGTGTTGGGACAGGGAACACTGAAGCTTTCTTT. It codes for CASSVGTGNTEAFF.